This record looks at one T cell receptor beta chain sequence and its context. This record belongs to a study of blood T cell repertoires in COVID-19. Study members were between roughly 18 and 89 years old and lived in approximately 25 US regions. Some clones are missing from TCRdb's copy, which holds only in-frame ones; the method was immunoSEQ multiplex PCR. Seen here are roughly 330,000 clones, over 75% observed once, and the top ten hold about 5%. V lost 1 base, J lost 2 bases, and 11 bases lay in between. Germline V gives CDR1 MGHRA, CDR2 YSYEKL. The CDR3 runs to 15 residues. V usage is TRBV4-1 and J usage is TRBJ1-2; D is unresolved. The source material was PBMCs or T cells enriched from blood (not recorded which). This clonotype originated in a woman aged 25 to 45 who had recovered from COVID-19. CDR3 loop: CASSQAQTGNYGYTF. CDR3 nucleotide sequence: TGCGCCAGCAGCCAAGCTCAGACTGGGAACTATGGCTACACCTTC.